These 18 T cell receptor beta chains were sequenced from one sample in a study of blood T cells in healthy people across ages. Using a J-beta primer mix together with a sample-barcoded 5' primer, a second PCR was run for roughly 6 to 12 cycles. TCRdb recomputed calls from the 5' RACE reads with MiXCR, one row per CDR3 protein. The sample includes 550,000 to 650,000 distinct CDR3 sequences, around a quarter of them seen just once. These data also featured in a second study, about T cells of mothers and their children.

The material sequenced was blood. These receptors originate from a boy aged 2 to 10 in good health.

This chain uses TRBV7-9 with TRBJ2-5, with D hard to call. Trimming shortened V by 5 bases and J by 5 bases, and 15 bases separated the two germline ends. The CDR3 sequence is 14 residues long. Germline CDR1 and CDR2: SEHNR and FQNEAQ (reference sequence). The CDR3 DNA reads as TGTGCCAGCAGCCCAGTCAGTGGGGTCGAGACCCAGTACTTC. This sequence encodes CASSPVSGVETQYF.

This chain joins TRBV20-1 and TRBJ2-2, with 11 bases matching TRBD2. Germline loops: CDR1 DFQATT, CDR2 SNEGSKA (reference sequence). The CDR3 spans 16 residues. The trim removed 1 base at V and 4 bases at J, leaving 5 bases unmatched. The CDR3 reads CSARVAGGRSTGELFF. The CDR3 DNA sequence: TGCAGTGCTAGAGTAGCGGGGGGGCGAAGCACCGGGGAGCTGTTTTTT.

Comment on this clonotype: An end of the junction does not agree with germline; a read error may underlie this. The V call is TRBV6-5, the J call TRBJ2-5, with D unclear. The germline CDR1 and CDR2 sequences are MNHEY and SVGAGI. The CDR3 loop spans 12 amino acids. The CDR3, as DNA: TGTGCCAGCAGGGGCAGGAAAGAGGCCCAGTACTTC. The encoded protein is CASRGRKEAQYF.

This rearrangement joins TRBV7-2 to TRBJ1-1, with D unresolved. Germline values: CDR1 SGHTA, CDR2 FQGNSA. Trimming removed 4 bases from V and 1 base from J, with 10 bases in between. The CDR3 covers 14 residues. The CDR3: CASSSSMGNTEAFF. CDR3 in DNA: TGTGCCAGCAGCTCCTCCATGGGGAACACTGAAGCTTTCTTT.

The chain is built from TRBV20-1 and TRBJ1-2, with D possibly TRBD1 on 5 matching bases. V lost 4 bases to trimming and J lost 7 bases, with 19 bases between them. The CDR3 covers 14 residues. Germline lookup yields CDR1 DFQATT and CDR2 SNEGSKA (reference sequence). This CDR3 reads CSAKPPQGRIGYTF. In DNA form, the CDR3 reads TGCAGTGCTAAACCCCCCCAGGGACGGATTGGCTACACCTTC.

This clonotype was detected only a few times. The chain combines TRBV7-6 with TRBJ2-3, with D maybe TRBD1 (5 bases). The CDR3 consists of 13 residues. CDR1 and CDR2 from the germline V gene are SGHVS and FNYEAQ. Trimming removed 6 bases at V and 4 bases at J, with 11 bases between. DNA of the CDR3: TGTGCCAGCAGTCCAGGGTTGGCAGATACGCAGTATTTT. It specifies CASSPGLADTQYF.

In its sample, this clonotype was seen a few times. This sequence joins TRBV6-5 and TRBJ2-5; 8 positions match TRBD2. Germline lookup yields CDR1 MNHEY and CDR2 SVGAGI. This CDR3 region has 15 residues. The ends lost 6 bases at V and 2 bases at J; junction bases unmatched: 8. The CDR3 reads CASRQAGARQETQYF. CDR3 DNA sequence: TGTGCCAGCAGGCAAGCGGGGGCCCGGCAAGAGACCCAGTACTTC.

This clonotype has only one observation. The chain recombines TRBV18 with TRBJ2-2; 7 bases line up with TRBD1. V lost 6 bases, J lost 9 bases, and 13 bases stayed unmatched. This CDR3 is built from 15 residues. CDR1 is KGHSH and CDR2 is LQKENI in the germline V gene. The CDR3 DNA follows: TGTGCCAGCTCGCCCGGGACAGCTAGAGGAAGGGAGCTGTTTTTT. It yields the protein CASSPGTARGRELFF.

This clonotype was found a few times. The V call is TRBV5-8, the J call TRBJ1-1, with D unclear. CDR3 length: 15 amino acids. The germline gives CDR1 SGHTS, CDR2 YDEGEE. Trimming took 0 bases from V and 4 from J, leaving 13 bases between them. CDR3 protein: CASSLGVRTGTEAFF. The CDR3 DNA follows: TGTGCCAGCAGCTTGGGGGTCAGGACGGGCACTGAAGCTTTCTTT.

This sequence joins TRBV9 and TRBJ2-2; D not certain. V was pared by 5 bases and J by 9 bases, with 8 bases between. The CDR3 totals 11 residues. Germline V gene lookup returns CDR1 SGDLS and CDR2 YYNGEE. The CDR3 DNA follows: TGTGCCAGCAGTCATACCAGGGAGCTGTTTTTT. Amino acid sequence: CASSHTRELFF.

The rearrangement joins TRBV20-1 to TRBJ2-5; 11 nucleotides align to TRBD2. The germline CDR1 and CDR2 sequences are DFQATT and SNEGSKA (reference sequence). V lost 0 bases to trimming and J lost 3 bases; unmatched junction nucleotides: 0. This CDR3 has 14 amino acids. The chain's CDR3 is CSARDSGREETQYF. As DNA, the CDR3 is TGCAGTGCTAGAGATAGCGGGAGGGAAGAGACCCAGTACTTC.

This clonotype was observed a handful of times. Mismatch with germline at one junction end may stem from a read error. The chain is built from TRBV15 and TRBJ2-2, with D possibly TRBD1 on 5 matching bases. The length of the CDR3 is 14 residues. Germline V CDR1 and CDR2: LNHNV, YYDKDF (reference sequence). The CDR3 loop is CTTSRVAETGELFF. The CDR3 DNA reads as TGTACCACCAGCAGGGTAGCAGAAACCGGGGAGCTGTTTTTT.

V is TRBV7-9 and J is TRBJ2-5, with D possibly being TRBD2 (6 bases). Germline CDR1 SEHNR, CDR2 FQNEAQ (reference sequence). V was clipped by 1 base and J by 3 bases, with 12 bases between them. This CDR3 has 15 residues. CDR3: CASSLELAGKETQYF. Written as DNA, the CDR3 is TGTGCCAGCAGCTTAGAACTAGCAGGGAAAGAGACCCAGTACTTC. Based on the CDR3 plus reference TRBV7-9 and TRBJ2-5, the full variable domain is DTGVSQNPRHKITKRGQNVTFRCDPISEHNRLYWYRQTLGQGPEFLTYFQNEAQLEKSRLLSDRFSAERPKGSFSTLEIQRTEQGDSAMYLCASSLELAGKETQYFGPGTRLLVL.

The J gene is TRBJ2-3, the V gene TRBV4-3; perhaps TRBD2 as D (5 bases). Between the trimmed V and J ends, which lost 0 bases and 2 bases, there was a span of 15 bases. There are 17 residues in the CDR3. Per germline, CDR1 LGHNA and CDR2 YSLEER. The CDR3 loop reads CASSQDRTGWITDTQYF. CDR3 DNA sequence: TGCGCCAGCAGCCAAGATCGAACGGGGTGGATCACAGATACGCAGTATTTT.

There are a few counts of this clonotype. The rearrangement uses TRBV5-4 and TRBJ2-3, with D perhaps matching TRBD1 (5 bases). Trimming left V 1 base short and J 2 bases short, with 20 bases between. CDR1 and CDR2 (germline): SGHNT, YYREEE (reference sequence). This CDR3 has 18 residues. CDR3 DNA sequence: TGTGCCAGCAGCTTGCGAAGGGGCATGGGAACCCTCACAGATACGCAGTATTTT. Encoded protein: CASSLRRGMGTLTDTQYF.

V usage is TRBV4-1 and J usage is TRBJ2-3; unclear D gene. This CDR3 has 15 amino acids. Trimming shortened V by 1 base and J by 1 base, and 9 bases separated the two germline ends. Germline V gene lookup returns CDR1 MGHRA and CDR2 YSYEKL. CDR3 protein: CASSQAQVRTDTQYF. The CDR3 nucleotides read TGCGCCAGCAGCCAAGCTCAGGTCCGCACAGATACGCAGTATTTT.

The chain employs TRBV6-6 and TRBJ2-1; TRBD1 might be the D (7 bases). Gene TRBJ2-7 matches the end of the DNA better, so the J call may be wrong. The CDR3 runs 16 residues. The germline CDR1 and CDR2 sequences are MNHNY and SVGAGI (reference sequence). CDR3 bases: TGTGCCAGCAGTTACGGAAGGAGGGGGCTCTCCTACGAGCAGTACTTC. Translated: CASSYGRRGLSYEQYF.

This clonotype came up a few times. V usage is TRBV20-1 and J usage is TRBJ2-7; 11 nucleotides align to TRBD2. V lost 6 bases, J lost 3 bases, and 7 bases stayed unmatched. The CDR3 runs to 14 residues. Germline V gene sequence: CDR1 DFQATT, CDR2 SNEGSKA (reference sequence). The CDR3 is CSATLAGGFYEQYF. CDR3 in DNA: TGCAGTGCCACTCTAGCGGGGGGATTCTACGAGCAGTACTTC.